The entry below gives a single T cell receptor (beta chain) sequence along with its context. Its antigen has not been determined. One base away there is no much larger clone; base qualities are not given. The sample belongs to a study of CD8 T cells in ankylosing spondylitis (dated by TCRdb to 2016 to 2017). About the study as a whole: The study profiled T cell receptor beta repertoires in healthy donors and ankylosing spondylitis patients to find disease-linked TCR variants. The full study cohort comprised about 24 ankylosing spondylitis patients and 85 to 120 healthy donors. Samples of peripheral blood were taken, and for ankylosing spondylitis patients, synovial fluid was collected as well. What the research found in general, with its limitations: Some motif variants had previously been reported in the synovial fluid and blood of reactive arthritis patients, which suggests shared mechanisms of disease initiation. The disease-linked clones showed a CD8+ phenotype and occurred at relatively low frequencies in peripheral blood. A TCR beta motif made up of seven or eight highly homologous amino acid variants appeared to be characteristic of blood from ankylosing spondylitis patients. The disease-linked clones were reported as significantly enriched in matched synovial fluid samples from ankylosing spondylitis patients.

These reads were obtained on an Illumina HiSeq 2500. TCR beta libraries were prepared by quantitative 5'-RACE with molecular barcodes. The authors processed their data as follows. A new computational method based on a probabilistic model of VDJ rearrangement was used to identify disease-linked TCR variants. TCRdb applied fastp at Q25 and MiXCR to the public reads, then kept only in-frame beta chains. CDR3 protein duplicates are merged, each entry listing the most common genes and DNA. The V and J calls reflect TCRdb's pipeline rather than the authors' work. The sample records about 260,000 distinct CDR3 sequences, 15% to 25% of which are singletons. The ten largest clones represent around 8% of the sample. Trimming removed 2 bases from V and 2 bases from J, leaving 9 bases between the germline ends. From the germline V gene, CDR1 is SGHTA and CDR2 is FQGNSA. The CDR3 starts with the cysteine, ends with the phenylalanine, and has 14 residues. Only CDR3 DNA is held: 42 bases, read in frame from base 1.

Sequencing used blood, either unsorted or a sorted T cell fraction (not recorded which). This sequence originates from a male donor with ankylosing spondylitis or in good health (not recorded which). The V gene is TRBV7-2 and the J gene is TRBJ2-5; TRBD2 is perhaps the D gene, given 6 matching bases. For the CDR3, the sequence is CASSLLSGQETQYF. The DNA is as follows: TGTGCCAGCAGCTTATTAAGCGGGCAAGAGACCCAGTACTTC. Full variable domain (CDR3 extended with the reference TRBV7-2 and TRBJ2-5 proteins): GAGVSQSPSNKVTEKGKDVELRCDPISGHTALYWYRQSLGQGLEFLIYFQGNSAPDKSGLPSDRFSAERTGGSVSTLTIQRTQQEDSAVYLCASSLLSGQETQYFGPGTRLLVL.